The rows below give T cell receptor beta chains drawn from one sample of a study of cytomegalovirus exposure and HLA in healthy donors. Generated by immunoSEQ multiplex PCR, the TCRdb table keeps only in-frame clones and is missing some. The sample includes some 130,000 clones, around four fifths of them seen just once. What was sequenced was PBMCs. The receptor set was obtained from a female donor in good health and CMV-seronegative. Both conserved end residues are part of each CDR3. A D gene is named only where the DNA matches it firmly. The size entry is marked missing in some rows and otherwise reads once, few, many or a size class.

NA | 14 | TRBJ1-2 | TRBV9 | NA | CASSVSTGSSGYTF | TGTGCCAGCAGCGTCTCTACAGGGAGCAGTGGCTACACCTTC
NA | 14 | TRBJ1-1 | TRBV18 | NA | CASSPRDKNTEAFF | TGTGCCAGCTCACCACGGGACAAGAACACTGAAGCTTTCTTT
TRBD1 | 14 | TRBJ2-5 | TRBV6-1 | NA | CASSERGQKETQYF | TGTGCCAGCAGTGAACGGGGACAGAAAGAGACCCAGTACTTC
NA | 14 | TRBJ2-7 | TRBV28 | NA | CASNVLSGTYEQYF | TGTGCCAGCAATGTACTATCAGGGACCTACGAGCAGTACTTC
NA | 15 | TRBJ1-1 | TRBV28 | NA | CASSLTPSGALKAFF | TGTGCCAGCAGCCTAACCCCCTCTGGGGCCCTGAAAGCTTTCTTT
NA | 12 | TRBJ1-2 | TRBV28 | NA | CASSLLGNGYTF | TGTGCCAGCAGTTTACTCGGGAATGGCTACACCTTC
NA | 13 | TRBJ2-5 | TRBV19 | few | CASSIVLQETQYF | TGTGCCAGTAGTATAGTTCTCCAAGAGACCCAGTACTTC
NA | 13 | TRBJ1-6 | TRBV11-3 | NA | CASSPGQNSPLHF | TGTGCCAGCAGCCCTGGACAGAATTCACCCCTCCACTTT
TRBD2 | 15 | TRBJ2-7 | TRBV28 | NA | CASSAPSGSRNEQYF | TGTGCCAGCAGTGCCCCTAGCGGGAGTAGGAACGAGCAGTACTTC
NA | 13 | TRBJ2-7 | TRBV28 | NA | CASSLLRGYEQYF | TGTGCCAGCAGTTTATTGAGGGGGTACGAGCAGTACTTC
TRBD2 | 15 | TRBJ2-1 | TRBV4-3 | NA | CASSLTSGRANEQFF | TGCGCCAGCAGCCTGACTAGCGGGAGGGCCAATGAGCAGTTCTTC
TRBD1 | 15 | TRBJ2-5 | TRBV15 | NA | CATSRDPTGTETQYF | TGTGCCACCAGCAGAGACCCGACAGGGACGGAGACCCAGTACTTC
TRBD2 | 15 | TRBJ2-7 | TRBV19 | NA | CASSISSGRFYEQYF | TGTGCCAGTAGTATATCAAGCGGGAGGTTCTACGAGCAGTACTTC
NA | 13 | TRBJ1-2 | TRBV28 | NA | CASSPGPGSGYTF | TGTGCCAGCAGTCCCGGCCCGGGGAGCGGCTACACCTTC
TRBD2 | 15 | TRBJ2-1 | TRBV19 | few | CASRLAGGGDNEQFF | TGTGCCAGTAGGCTAGCGGGAGGAGGGGACAATGAGCAGTTCTTC
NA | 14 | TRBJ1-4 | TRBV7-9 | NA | CASSSSGGNEKLFF | TGTGCCAGCAGCTCGTCCGGGGGAAATGAAAAACTGTTTTTT
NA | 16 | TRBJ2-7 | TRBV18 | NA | CASSLFKRGARYEQYF | TGTGCCAGCTCACTGTTTAAAAGGGGCGCTCGGTACGAGCAGTACTTC
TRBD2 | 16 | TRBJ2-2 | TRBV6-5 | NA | CASSYSGGANTGELFF | TGTGCCAGCAGTTACTCGGGGGGGGCGAACACCGGGGAGCTGTTTTTT
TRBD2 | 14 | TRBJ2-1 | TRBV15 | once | CATAGAGGYNEQFF | TGTGCCACCGCGGGAGCGGGAGGTTACAATGAGCAGTTCTTC
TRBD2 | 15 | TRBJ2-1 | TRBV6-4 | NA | CASSVLAGGYNEQFF | TGTGCCAGCAGTGTTCTAGCGGGAGGGTACAATGAGCAGTTCTTC
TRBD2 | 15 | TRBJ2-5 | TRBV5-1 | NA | CASSSGLAGAETQYF | TGCGCCAGCAGCTCAGGACTAGCGGGAGCAGAGACCCAGTACTTC
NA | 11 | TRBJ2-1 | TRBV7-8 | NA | CASSEHNEQFF | TGTGCCAGCAGCGAGCACAATGAGCAGTTCTTC
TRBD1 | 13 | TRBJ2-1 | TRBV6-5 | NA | CASVPRTGTEQFF | TGTGCCAGCGTACCCCGGACAGGAACTGAGCAGTTCTTC
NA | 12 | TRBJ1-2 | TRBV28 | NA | CASSLAHYGYTF | TGTGCCAGCAGCCTGGCTCACTATGGCTACACCTTC
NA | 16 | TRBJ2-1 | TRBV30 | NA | CAWSARLSRGYNEQFF | TGTGCCTGGAGTGCCCGCTTAAGTCGGGGTTACAATGAGCAGTTCTTC
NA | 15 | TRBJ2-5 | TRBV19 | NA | CASSVTDSLKETQYF | TGTGCCAGTAGTGTGACGGACTCCCTTAAAGAGACCCAGTACTTC
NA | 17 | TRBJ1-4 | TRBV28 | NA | CASSLHQSGVQGEKLFF | TGTGCCAGCAGTTTACATCAATCCGGGGTACAAGGCGAAAAACTGTTTTTT
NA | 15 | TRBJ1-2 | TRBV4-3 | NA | CASSQVNRLNYGYTF | TGCGCCAGCAGCCAAGTCAACAGGCTAAACTATGGCTACACCTTC
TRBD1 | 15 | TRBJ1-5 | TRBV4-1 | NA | CASSQEDRSNQPQHF | TGCGCCAGCAGCCAAGAGGACAGGAGCAATCAGCCCCAGCATTTT
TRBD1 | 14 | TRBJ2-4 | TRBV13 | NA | CASSLEGQGDIQYF | TGTGCCAGCAGCTTAGAGGGACAGGGGGACATTCAGTACTTC
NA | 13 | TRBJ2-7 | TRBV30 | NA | CAWNNRGSREQYF | TGTGCCTGGAATAACCGCGGATCCCGCGAGCAGTACTTC
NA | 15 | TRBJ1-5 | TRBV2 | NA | CASSRQLRANQPQHF | TGTGCCAGCAGCCGACAGTTAAGGGCCAATCAGCCCCAGCATTTT
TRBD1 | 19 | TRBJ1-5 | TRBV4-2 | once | CASSQENLSPGQGHQPQHF | TGTGCCAGCAGCCAAGAAAATTTATCCCCGGGACAGGGTCATCAGCCCCAGCATTTT